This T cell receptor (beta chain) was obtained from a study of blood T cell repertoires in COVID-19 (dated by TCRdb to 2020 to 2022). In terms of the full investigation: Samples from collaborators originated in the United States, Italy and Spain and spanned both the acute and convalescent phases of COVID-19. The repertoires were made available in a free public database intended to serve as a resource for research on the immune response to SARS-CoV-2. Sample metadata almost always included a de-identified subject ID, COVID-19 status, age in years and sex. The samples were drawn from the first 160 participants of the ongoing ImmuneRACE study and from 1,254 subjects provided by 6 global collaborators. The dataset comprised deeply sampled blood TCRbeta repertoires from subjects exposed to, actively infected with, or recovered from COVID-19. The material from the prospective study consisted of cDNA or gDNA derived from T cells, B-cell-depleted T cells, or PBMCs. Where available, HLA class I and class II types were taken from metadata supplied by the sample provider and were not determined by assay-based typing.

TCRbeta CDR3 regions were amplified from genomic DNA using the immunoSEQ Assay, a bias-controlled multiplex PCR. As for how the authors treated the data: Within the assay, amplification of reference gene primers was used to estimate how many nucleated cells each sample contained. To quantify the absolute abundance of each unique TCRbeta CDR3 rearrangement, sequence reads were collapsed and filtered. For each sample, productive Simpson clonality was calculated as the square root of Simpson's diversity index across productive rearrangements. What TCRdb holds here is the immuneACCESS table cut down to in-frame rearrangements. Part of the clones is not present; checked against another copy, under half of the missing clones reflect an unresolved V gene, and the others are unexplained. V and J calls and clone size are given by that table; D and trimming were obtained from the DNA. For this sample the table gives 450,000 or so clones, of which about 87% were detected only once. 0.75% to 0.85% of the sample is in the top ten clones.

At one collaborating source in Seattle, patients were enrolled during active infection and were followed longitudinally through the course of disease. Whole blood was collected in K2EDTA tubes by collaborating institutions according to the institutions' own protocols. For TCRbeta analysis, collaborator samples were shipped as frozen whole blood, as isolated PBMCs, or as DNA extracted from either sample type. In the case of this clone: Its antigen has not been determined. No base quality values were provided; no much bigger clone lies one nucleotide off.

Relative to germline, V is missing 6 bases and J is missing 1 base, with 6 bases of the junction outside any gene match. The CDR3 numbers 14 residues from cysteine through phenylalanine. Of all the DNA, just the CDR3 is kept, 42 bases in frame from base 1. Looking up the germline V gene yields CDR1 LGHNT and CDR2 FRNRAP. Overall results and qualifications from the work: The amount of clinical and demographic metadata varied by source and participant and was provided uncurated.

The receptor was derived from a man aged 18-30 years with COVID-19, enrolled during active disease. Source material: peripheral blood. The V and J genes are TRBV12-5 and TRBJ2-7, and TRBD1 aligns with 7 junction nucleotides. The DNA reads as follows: TGTGCTAGTGGCGCCGGGACAGTATCCTACGAGCAGTACTTC. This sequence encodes CASGAGTVSYEQYF.